One sample yielded the 18 T cell receptor beta chains listed below, sequenced in a study of T cells in narcolepsy. Sequenced by immunoSEQ multiplex PCR; TCRdb stores in-frame clones only, minus some. Among about 32,000 clones, roughly four fifths were seen once, and the ten largest hold about 0.66%. Sequenced material: memory (CD45RA-) CD4+ T cells from blood. Every receptor here comes from a human donor in good health.

This clone was counted a single time. The chain uses TRBV9 and TRBJ2-3; the match to TRBD2 covers 9 bases. This CDR3 is built from 16 residues. Germline V gene lookup returns CDR1 SGDLS and CDR2 YYNGEE. With V trimmed by 0 bases and J by 0 bases, 2 bases remained unmatched. Here the CDR3 DNA reads TGTGCCAGCAGCGTAGCGGCGGGGGGGAGCACAGATACGCAGTATTTT. Its protein is CASSVAAGGSTDTQYF.

The rearrangement joins TRBV7-2 to TRBJ2-5; D gene ambiguous. Germline-derived CDR1 and CDR2 are SGHTA and FQGNSA. The CDR3 covers 12 residues. Between the trimmed V and J ends, which lost 6 bases and 8 bases, there was a span of 13 bases. The CDR3 loop is CASSSDISTQYF. The CDR3 DNA follows: TGTGCCAGCAGTTCTGACATATCAACCCAGTACTTC.

The rearrangement joins TRBV28 to TRBJ1-2; TRBD1 is a possible D gene (5 bases). Germline V CDR1 and CDR2: MDHEN, SYDVKM. With 5 bases removed from V and 13 bases from J, the gap between germline ends came to 17 bases. CDR3 length equals 12 residues. The DNA for the CDR3 is TGTGCCAGCAGTCCCGGGCGCCCCGGGGGCACCTTC. It specifies CASSPGRPGGTF.

This clone appeared a single time. The chain links TRBV18 to TRBJ2-1, with a weak D call TRBD2 (7 bases). Per germline, CDR1 KGHSH and CDR2 LQKENI. The CDR3 has 15 residues. V lost 4 bases, J lost 3 bases, and 13 bases lay in between. Written as DNA, the CDR3 is TGTGCCAGCTCACTAGGGGGGGGGAGCTACAATGAGCAGTTCTTC. Translation: CASSLGGGSYNEQFF.

V gene TRBV30 combines with J gene TRBJ2-7; maybe TRBD2 (5 bases). CDR1 and CDR2 from the germline V gene are GTSNPN and SVGIG (reference sequence). The CDR3 is made up of 13 amino acids. Trimming took 4 bases from V and 4 from J, leaving 14 bases between them. The CDR3 spells CAWKSVRRYEQYF. As DNA, the CDR3 is TGTGCCTGGAAATCGGTCCGGAGGTACGAGCAGTACTTC.

The chain has TRBV4-1 and TRBJ2-3; no clear D gene. V was clipped by 1 base and J by 0 bases, with 14 bases between them. The CDR3 is 17 amino acids. Germline V gene data show CDR1 as MGHRA and CDR2 as YSYEKL. The CDR3 DNA is TGCGCCAGCAGCCAAGCCACGCTTTCTGGAAGCACAGATACGCAGTATTTT. Translation: CASSQATLSGSTDTQYF.

CDR3 sequence: CASGSSRDILLETQYF. In DNA form, the CDR3 reads TGTGCTAGTGGTTCCTCCCGGGACATCCTTCTAGAGACCCAGTACTTC. The chain links TRBV12-5 to TRBJ2-5, with D possibly matching TRBD1 (6 bases). Germline lookup yields CDR1 LGHNT and CDR2 FRNRAP. Trimming stripped 4 bases from V and 4 bases from J, with 19 bases between. The CDR3 contains 16 residues. Full variable domain (rest looked up from reference TRBV12-5 and TRBJ2-5): DARVTQTPRHKVTEMGQEVTMRCQPILGHNTVFWYRQTMMQGLELLAYFRNRAPLDDSGMPKDRFSAEMPDATLATLKIQPSEPRDSAVYFCASGSSRDILLETQYFGPGTRLLVL.

This clone came up once. The junction does not match germline at one end; this may be a read error. The CDR3 DNA is TGTGCCAGCAGCCCTAAATACAATGGGCAGTTCTTC. It encodes CASSPKYNGQFF. This rearrangement joins TRBV7-2 to TRBJ2-1; no firm D call. The CDR3 consists of 12 residues. CDR1 is SGHTA, CDR2 FQGNSA, per germline.

The rearrangement links TRBV6-6 to TRBJ2-2; unclear D gene. The CDR3 spans 14 residues. In germline, CDR1 is MNHNY, CDR2 SVGAGI (reference sequence). V lost 0 bases, J lost 5 bases, and 7 bases lay in between. Here the CDR3 reads CASSYSLGTGELFF. The CDR3 DNA sequence: TGTGCCAGCAGTTACTCCCTCGGGACCGGGGAGCTGTTTTTT.

As for this clone: Other DNA sequences in the same sample also yield this CDR3. V gene TRBV6-6 combines with J gene TRBJ1-5; D not certain. Germline lookup yields CDR1 MNHNY and CDR2 SVGAGI (reference sequence). Trimming removed 0 bases at V and 0 bases at J, with 3 bases between. CDR3 size: 14 residues. Here the CDR3 reads CASSYSTSNQPQHF. CDR3 sequence (DNA): TGTGCCAGCAGTTACTCCACTAGCAATCAGCCCCAGCATTTT.

The rearrangement joins TRBV7-8 to TRBJ2-1; TRBD1 or TRBD2 may be the D gene (5 bases each). Trimming stripped 5 bases from V and 5 bases from J, with 19 bases between. CDR3 length: 16 residues. In germline, CDR1 is SGHVS, CDR2 FQNEAQ. This CDR3 is CASSPTPGTRDNEQFF. The CDR3 nucleotides are TGTGCCAGCAGCCCAACCCCCGGGACGCGAGACAATGAGCAGTTCTTC.

The CDR3 loop is CASSQQGEGDQPQHF. CDR3 sequence (DNA): TGTGCCAGCAGCCAACAGGGGGAAGGGGATCAGCCCCAGCATTTT. This chain links TRBV6-1 with TRBJ1-5, with 8 bases lining up with TRBD1. Germline CDR1 reads MNHNS; CDR2 reads SASEGT. With 6 bases clipped from V and 5 bases from J, the junction kept 9 bases outside the gene matches. The CDR3 runs to 15 residues.

The chain links TRBV28 to TRBJ1-1; 7 bases align to TRBD1. The germline V gene encodes CDR1 MDHEN and CDR2 SYDVKM. J lost 9 bases, V lost 3 bases, and 4 bases had no gene match. This CDR3 contains 12 residues. CDR3 sequence: CASSLKGAQAFF. In DNA, the CDR3 is TGTGCCAGCAGTTTGAAGGGGGCGCAAGCTTTCTTT.

This rearrangement joins TRBV5-1 to TRBJ1-4; D is perhaps TRBD1 (5 bases). The V gene's germline CDR1 is SGHRS and CDR2 YFSETQ. V was shortened by 4 bases and J by 0 bases, with 16 bases between the two germline ends. CDR3 length: 17 residues. In nucleotides, the CDR3 is TGCGCCAGCAGCGGGACCGGGTATGCCTCAACTAATGAAAAACTGTTTTTT. Translation: CASSGTGYASTNEKLFF.

The rearrangement uses TRBV30 and TRBJ1-6; TRBD1 aligns across 8 bases. V lost 3 bases, J lost 8 bases, and 9 bases stayed unmatched. Germline values: CDR1 GTSNPN, CDR2 SVGIG (reference sequence). The CDR3 is made up of 15 amino acids. CDR3 in amino acids: CAWRPQGVTDSPLHF. CDR3 sequence (DNA): TGTGCCTGGAGGCCACAGGGGGTTACTGATTCACCCCTCCACTTT.

The rearrangement links TRBV2 to TRBJ1-5; 11 nucleotides agree with TRBD1. From germline, CDR1 is SNHLY and CDR2 FYNNEI. V lost 5 bases and J lost 4; bases outside the gene matches: 4. This CDR3 is 15 amino acids long. Here the CDR3 DNA reads TGTGCCAGCAGTAGGGGACAGGGGGAGAATCAGCCCCAGCATTTT. Protein: CASSRGQGENQPQHF.

This sequence joins TRBV15 and TRBJ1-5; D uncertain. The CDR3 spans 12 residues. Germline-derived CDR1 and CDR2 are LNHNV and YYDKDF (reference sequence). Trimming took off 0 bases at V and 5 bases at J, with 2 bases between the two ends. The CDR3 DNA is TGTGCCACCAGCAGAGATCATCAGCCCCAGCATTTT. Translation gives CATSRDHQPQHF.

This clone was detected once. The chain joins TRBV18 to TRBJ2-2; possibly TRBD1 for D (5 bases). The CDR3 spans 14 residues. The V gene's germline CDR1 is KGHSH and CDR2 LQKENI. V was cut by 2 bases and J by 3 bases, with 7 bases left in between. The CDR3 coding sequence is TGTGCCAGCTCACCAAGGGGATACACCGGGGAGCTGTTTTTT. It encodes CASSPRGYTGELFF. Full variable domain (rest looked up from reference TRBV18 and TRBJ2-2): NAGVMQNPRHLVRRRGQEARLRCSPMKGHSHVYWYRQLPEEGLKFMVYLQKENIIDESGMPKERFSAEFPKEGPSILRIQQVVRGDSAAYFCASSPRGYTGELFFGEGSRLTVL.